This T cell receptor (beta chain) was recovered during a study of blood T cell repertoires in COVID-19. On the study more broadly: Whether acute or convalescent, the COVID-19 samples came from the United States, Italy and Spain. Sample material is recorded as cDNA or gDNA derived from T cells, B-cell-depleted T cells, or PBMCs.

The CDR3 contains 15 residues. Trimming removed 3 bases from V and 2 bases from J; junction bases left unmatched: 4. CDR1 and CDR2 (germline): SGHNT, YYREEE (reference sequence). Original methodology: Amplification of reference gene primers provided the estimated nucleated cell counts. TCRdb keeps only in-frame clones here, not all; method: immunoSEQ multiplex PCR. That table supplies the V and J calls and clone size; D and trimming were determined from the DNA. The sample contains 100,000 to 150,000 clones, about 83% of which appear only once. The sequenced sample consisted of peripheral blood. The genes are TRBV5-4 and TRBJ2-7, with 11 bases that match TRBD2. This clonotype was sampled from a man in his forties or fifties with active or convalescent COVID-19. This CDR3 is CASSSTSGATYEQYF. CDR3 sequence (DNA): TGTGCCAGCAGCTCGACTAGCGGGGCGACCTACGAGCAGTACTTC.